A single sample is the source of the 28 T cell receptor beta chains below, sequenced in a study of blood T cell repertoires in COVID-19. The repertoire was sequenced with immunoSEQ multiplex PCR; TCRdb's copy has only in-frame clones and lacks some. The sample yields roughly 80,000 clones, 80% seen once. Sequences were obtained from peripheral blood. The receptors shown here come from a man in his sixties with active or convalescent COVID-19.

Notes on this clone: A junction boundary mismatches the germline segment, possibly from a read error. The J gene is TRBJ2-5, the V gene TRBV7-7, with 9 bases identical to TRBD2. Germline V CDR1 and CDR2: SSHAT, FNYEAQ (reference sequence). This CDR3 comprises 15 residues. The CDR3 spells CASSLEASGAETQYF. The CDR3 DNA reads TGTGCTAGCAGCTTAGAGGCTAGCGGGGCAGAGACCCAGTACTTC.

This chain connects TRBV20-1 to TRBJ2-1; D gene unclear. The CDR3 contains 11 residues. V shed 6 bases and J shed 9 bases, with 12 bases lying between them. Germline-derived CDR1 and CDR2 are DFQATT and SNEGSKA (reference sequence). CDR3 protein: CSAQLWSEQFF. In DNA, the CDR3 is TGCAGTGCCCAGTTGTGGAGTGAGCAGTTCTTC.

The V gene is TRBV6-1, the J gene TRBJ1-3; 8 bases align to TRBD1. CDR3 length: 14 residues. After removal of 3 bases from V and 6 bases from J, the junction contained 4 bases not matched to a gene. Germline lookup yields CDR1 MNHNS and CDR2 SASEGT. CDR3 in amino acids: CASSDNRGANTIYF. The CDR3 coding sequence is TGTGCCAGCAGTGACAACAGGGGGGCAAACACCATATATTTT.

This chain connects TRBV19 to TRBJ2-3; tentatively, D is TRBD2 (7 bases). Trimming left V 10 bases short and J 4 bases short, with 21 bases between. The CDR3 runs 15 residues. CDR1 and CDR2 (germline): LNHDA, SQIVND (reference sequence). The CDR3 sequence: CATTLGGGWADTQYF. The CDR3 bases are TGTGCCACCACTCTAGGGGGGGGGTGGGCAGATACGCAGTATTTT.

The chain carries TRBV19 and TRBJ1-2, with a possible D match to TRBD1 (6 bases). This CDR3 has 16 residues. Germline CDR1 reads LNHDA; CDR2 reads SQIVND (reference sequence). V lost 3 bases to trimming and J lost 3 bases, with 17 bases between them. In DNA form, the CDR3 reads TGTGCCAGTAGTATCCCCATCGGGGGGGCGGACTATGGCTACACCTTC. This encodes CASSIPIGGADYGYTF.

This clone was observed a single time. The CDR3 loop is CASSLLRDNPYEQYF. For the CDR3, the DNA is TGTGCCAGCAGCTTACTTCGGGACAACCCCTACGAGCAGTACTTC. The gene calls are TRBV7-2 and TRBJ2-7; weak D call: TRBD1 (6 bases). Trimming cost V 2 bases and J 2 bases, with 13 bases left between them. The CDR3 is made up of 15 amino acids. Germline V gives CDR1 SGHTA, CDR2 FQGNSA.

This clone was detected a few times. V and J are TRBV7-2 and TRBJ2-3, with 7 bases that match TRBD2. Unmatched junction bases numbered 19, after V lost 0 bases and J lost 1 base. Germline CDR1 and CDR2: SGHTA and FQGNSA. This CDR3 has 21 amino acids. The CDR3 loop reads CASSLANSAGVYDWGTDTQYF. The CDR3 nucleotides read TGTGCCAGCAGCTTAGCGAACTCGGCGGGGGTATATGATTGGGGCACAGATACGCAGTATTTT. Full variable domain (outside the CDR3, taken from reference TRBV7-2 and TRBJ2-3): GAGVSQSPSNKVTEKGKDVELRCDPISGHTALYWYRQSLGQGLEFLIYFQGNSAPDKSGLPSDRFSAERTGGSVSTLTIQRTQQEDSAVYLCASSLANSAGVYDWGTDTQYFGPGTRLTVL.

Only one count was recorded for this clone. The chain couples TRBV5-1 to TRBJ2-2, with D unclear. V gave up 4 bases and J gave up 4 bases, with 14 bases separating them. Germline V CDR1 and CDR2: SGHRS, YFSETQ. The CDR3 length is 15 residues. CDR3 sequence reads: CASSLFPSGTGELFF. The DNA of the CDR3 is TGCGCCAGCAGCCTCTTCCCGTCGGGCACCGGGGAGCTGTTTTTT.

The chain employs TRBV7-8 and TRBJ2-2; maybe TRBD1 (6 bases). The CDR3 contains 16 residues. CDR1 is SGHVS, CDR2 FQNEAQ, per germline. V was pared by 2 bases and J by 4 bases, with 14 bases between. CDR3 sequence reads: CASSLSLGASTGELFF. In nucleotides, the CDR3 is TGTGCCAGCAGCTTATCGCTGGGGGCGAGCACCGGGGAGCTGTTTTTT.

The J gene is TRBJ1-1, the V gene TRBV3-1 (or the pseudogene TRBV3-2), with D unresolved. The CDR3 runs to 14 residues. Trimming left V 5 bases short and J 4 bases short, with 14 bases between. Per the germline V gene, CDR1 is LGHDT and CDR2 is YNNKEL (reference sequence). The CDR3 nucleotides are TGTGCCAGCAGCGAAATTTTACGACTCACTGAAGCTTTCTTT. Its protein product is CASSEILRLTEAFF.

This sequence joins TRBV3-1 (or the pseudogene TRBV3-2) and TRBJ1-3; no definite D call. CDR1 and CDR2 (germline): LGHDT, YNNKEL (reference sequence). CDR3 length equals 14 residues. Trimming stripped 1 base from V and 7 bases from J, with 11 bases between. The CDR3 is CASSQGNRVNTIYF. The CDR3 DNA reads TGTGCCAGCAGCCAAGGTAACAGAGTGAACACCATATATTTT.

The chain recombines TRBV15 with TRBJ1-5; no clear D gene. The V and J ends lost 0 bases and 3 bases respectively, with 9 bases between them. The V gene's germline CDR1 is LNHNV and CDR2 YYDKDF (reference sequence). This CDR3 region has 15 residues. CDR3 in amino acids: CATSRDAGINQPQHF. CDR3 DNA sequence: TGTGCCACCAGCAGAGACGCAGGAATCAATCAGCCCCAGCATTTT.

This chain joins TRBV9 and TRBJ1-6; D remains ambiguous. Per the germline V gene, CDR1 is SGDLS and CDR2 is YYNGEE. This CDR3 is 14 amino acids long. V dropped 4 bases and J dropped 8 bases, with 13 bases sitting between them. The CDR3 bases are TGTGCCAGCAGCACGGAGGGCGGATATTCACCCCTCCACTTT. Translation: CASSTEGGYSPLHF.

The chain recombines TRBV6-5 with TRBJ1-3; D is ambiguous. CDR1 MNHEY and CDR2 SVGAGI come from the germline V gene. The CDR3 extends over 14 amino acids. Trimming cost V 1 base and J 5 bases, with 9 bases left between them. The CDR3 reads CASSYLQQRNTIYF. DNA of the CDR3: TGTGCCAGCAGTTACTTACAGCAGCGAAACACCATATATTTT.

CDR3 in amino acids: CASSIQGLAGDTDTQYF. CDR3 bases: TGTGCCAGCAGCATACAAGGACTAGCGGGAGACACAGATACGCAGTATTTT. The V call is TRBV11-2, the J call TRBJ2-3, with TRBD2 matching 13 bases. The CDR3 is 17 residues long. Germline loops: CDR1 SGHAT, CDR2 FQNNGV. J gave up 2 bases and V 5 bases, and 7 bases lay outside the gene matches.

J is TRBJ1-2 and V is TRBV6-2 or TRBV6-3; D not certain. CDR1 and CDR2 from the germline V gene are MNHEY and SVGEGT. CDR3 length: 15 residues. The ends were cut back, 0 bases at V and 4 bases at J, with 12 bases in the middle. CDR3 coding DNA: TGTGCCAGCAGTTACTCGGTGGAGGCGGCCTATGGCTACACCTTC. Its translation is CASSYSVEAAYGYTF.

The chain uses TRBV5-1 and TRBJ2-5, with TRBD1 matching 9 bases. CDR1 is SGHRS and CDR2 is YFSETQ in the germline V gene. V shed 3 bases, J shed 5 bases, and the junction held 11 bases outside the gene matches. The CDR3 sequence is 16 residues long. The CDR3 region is CASSWDRDRESETQYF. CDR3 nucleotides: TGCGCCAGCAGCTGGGACCGGGACAGGGAATCTGAGACCCAGTACTTC.

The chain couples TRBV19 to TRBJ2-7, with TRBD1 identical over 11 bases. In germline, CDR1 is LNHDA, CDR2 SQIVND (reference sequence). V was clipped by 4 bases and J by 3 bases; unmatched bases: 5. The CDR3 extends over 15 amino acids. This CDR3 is CASSTTGQGVYEQYF. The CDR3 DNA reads TGTGCCAGTAGTACTACGGGACAGGGGGTCTACGAGCAGTACTTC.

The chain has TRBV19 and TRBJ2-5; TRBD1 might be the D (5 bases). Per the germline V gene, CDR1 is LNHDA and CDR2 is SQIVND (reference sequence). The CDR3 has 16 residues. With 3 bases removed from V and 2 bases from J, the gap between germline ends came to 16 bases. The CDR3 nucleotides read TGTGCCAGTAGTATTCCCCAGGCCGCAGGGCAAGAGACCCAGTACTTC. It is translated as CASSIPQAAGQETQYF.

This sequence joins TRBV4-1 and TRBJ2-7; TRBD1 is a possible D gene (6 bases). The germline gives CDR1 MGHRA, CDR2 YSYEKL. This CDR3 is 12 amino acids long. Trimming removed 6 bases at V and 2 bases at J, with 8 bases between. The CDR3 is CASSQGPYEQYF. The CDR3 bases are TGCGCCAGCAGTCAGGGGCCCTACGAGCAGTACTTC.

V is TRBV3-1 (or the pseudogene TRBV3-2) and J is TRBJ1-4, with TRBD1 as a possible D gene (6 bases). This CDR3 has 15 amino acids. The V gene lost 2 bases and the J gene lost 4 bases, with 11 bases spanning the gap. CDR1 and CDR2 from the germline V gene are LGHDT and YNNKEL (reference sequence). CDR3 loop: CASSQRGGNNEKLFF. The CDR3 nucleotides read TGTGCCAGCAGCCAACGAGGGGGTAATAATGAAAAACTGTTTTTT.

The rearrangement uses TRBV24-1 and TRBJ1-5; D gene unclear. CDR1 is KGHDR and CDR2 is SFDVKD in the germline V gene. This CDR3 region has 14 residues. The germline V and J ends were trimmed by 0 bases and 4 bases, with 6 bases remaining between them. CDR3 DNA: TGTGCCACCAGTGATTTGAGCGGGAATCAGCCCCAGCATTTT. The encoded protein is CATSDLSGNQPQHF.

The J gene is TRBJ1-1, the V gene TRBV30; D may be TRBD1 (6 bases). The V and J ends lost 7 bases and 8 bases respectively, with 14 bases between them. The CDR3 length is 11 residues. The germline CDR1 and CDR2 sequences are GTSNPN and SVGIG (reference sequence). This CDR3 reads CAYNREGEAFF. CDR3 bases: TGTGCCTACAACAGGGAGGGAGAAGCTTTCTTT. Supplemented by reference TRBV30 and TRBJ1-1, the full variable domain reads SQTIHQWPATLVQPVGSPLSLECTVEGTSNPNLYWYRQAAGRGLQLLFYSVGIGQISSEVPQNLSASRPQDRQFILSSKKLLLSDSGFYLCAYNREGEAFFGQGTRLTVV.

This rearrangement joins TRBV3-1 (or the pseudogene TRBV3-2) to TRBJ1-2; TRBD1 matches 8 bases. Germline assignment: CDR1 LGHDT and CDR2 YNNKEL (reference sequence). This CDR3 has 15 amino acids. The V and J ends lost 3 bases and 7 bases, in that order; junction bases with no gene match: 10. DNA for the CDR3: TGTGCCAGCAGCCAGCGTAGGGGACAGGTTGGTGGCTACACCTTC. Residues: CASSQRRGQVGGYTF.

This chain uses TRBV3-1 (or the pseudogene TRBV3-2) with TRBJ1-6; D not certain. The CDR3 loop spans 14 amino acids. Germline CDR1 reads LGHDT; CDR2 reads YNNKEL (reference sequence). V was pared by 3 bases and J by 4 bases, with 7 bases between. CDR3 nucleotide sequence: TGTGCCAGCAGCCATGAGGAATATAATTCACCCCTCCACTTT. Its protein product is CASSHEEYNSPLHF.

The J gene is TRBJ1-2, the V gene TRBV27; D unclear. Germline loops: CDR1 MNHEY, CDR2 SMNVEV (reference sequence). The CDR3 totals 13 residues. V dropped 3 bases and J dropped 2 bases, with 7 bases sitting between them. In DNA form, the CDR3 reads TGTGCCAGCAGTTTTTCGGGGAACTATGGCTACACCTTC. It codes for CASSFSGNYGYTF.

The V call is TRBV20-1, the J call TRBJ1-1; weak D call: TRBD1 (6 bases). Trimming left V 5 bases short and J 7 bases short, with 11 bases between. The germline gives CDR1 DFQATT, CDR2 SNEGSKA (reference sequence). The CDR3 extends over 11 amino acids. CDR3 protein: CSARQESEAFF. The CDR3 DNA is TGCAGTGCTCGACAGGAGAGTGAAGCTTTCTTT.

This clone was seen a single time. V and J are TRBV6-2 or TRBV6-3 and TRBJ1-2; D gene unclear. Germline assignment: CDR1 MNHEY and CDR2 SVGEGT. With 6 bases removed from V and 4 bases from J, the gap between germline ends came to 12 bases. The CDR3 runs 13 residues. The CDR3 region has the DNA TGTGCCAGCAGCCTTTCAGCGTTCTATGGCTACACCTTC. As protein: CASSLSAFYGYTF.